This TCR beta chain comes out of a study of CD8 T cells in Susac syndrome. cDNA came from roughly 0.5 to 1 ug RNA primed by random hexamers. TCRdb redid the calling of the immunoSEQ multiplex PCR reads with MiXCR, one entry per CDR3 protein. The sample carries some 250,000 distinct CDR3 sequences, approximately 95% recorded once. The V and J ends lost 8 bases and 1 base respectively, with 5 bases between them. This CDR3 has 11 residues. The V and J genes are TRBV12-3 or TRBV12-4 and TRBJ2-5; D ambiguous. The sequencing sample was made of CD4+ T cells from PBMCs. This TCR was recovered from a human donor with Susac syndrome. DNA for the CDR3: TGTGCCAGCGCTTCCCAAGAGACCCAGTACTTC. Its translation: CASASQETQYF.